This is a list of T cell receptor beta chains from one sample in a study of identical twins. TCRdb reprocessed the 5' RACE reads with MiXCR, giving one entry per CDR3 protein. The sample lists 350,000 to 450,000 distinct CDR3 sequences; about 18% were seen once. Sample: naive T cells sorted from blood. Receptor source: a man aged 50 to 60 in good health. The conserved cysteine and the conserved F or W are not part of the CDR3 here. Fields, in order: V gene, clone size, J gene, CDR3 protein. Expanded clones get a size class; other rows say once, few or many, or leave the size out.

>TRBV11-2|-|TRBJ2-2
ASSPRRGDRERNTGELF
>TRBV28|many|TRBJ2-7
ASSSGQTYEQY
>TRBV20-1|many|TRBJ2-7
SARDHRTSAYEQY
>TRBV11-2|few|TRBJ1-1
ASSLGGGAEAF
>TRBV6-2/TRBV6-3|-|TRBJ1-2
AVWTGGNGYT
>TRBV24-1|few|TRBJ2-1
ATSDMRTGGYNEQF
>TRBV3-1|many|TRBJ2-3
ASSQEGADTQY
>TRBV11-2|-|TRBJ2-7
ASSLNSASPYYEQY
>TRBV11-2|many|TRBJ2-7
ASSTPRDRKHEQY
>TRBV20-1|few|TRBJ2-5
SASSQGALETQY
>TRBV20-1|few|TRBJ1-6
SAGQYNSPLH
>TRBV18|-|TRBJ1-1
ASSPSGGTTEAF
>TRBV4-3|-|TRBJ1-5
ASSHRGGGHYSNQPQH
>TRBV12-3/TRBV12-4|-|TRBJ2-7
ASSNPRAEQY
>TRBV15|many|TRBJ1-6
ATSRDWGPNSPLH
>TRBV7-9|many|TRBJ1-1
ASSPGGGASNTEAF
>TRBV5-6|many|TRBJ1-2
ASSLGGHYGYT
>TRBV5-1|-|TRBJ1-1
ASSEQGAIWTEAF
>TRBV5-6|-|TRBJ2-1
ASSPILADRANEQF
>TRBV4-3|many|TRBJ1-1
ASSQRGQGNTEAF
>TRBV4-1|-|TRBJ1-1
ASSQPGTVGGTEAF
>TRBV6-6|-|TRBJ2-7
ASSAQANEQY
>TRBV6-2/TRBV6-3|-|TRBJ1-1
ASSRDRTEAF
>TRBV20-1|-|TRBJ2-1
SARDGKGTPYNEQF
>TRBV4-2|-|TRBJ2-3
ASSQDQGLATDTQY
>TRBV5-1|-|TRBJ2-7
ASGDGDRYEQY
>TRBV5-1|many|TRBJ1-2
ASSLDTAGYT
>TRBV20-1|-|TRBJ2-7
SARDKGEQY
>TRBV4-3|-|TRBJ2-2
ASSQLPAGGSRNTGELF
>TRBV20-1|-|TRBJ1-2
SAFDKYYYGYT
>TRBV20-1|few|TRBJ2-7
SATSGGNTVEQY
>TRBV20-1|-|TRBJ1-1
SASRGGRNTEAF
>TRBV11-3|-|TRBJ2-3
ASSLGGGPKDTQY
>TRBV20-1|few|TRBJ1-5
SARGPGQGESQPQH
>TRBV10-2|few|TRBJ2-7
ASSRTVDEQY
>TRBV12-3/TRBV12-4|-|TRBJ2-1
ASSFSGRPSSYNEQF